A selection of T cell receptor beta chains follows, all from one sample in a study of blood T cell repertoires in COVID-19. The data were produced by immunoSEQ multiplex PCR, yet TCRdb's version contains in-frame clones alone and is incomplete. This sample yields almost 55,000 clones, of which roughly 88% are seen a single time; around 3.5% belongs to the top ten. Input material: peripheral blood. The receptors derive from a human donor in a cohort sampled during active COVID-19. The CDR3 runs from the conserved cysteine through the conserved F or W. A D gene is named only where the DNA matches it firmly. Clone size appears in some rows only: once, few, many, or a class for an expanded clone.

cdr3_nt: TGTGCCAGCTCTCAACCTCGGACTAGCGGGAGTGGTGAGCAGTTCTTC
cdr3_aa: CASSQPRTSGSGEQFF
cdr3_length: 16
v_call: TRBV18
clone_size: -
j_call: TRBJ2-1
d_call: TRBD2

cdr3_nt: TGTGCCACCAGTGAGGCAGGGACATCGAATGAGCAGTTCTTC
cdr3_aa: CATSEAGTSNEQFF
cdr3_length: 14
v_call: TRBV24-1
clone_size: -
j_call: TRBJ2-1
d_call: -

cdr3_nt: TGTGCCAGCTCACCATATCCGAGGAACACTGAAGCTTTCTTT
cdr3_aa: CASSPYPRNTEAFF
cdr3_length: 14
v_call: TRBV18
clone_size: few
j_call: TRBJ1-1
d_call: -

cdr3_nt: TGTGCCAGCAGCTCCCGTAGAGAGACCCAGTACTTC
cdr3_aa: CASSSRRETQYF
cdr3_length: 12
v_call: TRBV28
clone_size: -
j_call: TRBJ2-5
d_call: -

cdr3_nt: TGTGCCAGCAGTTACGGCTTGAGGGAGCAGTACTTC
cdr3_aa: CASSYGLREQYF
cdr3_length: 12
v_call: TRBV6-2/TRBV6-3
clone_size: -
j_call: TRBJ2-7
d_call: -

cdr3_nt: TGTGCCACCAGTGATTCGCGGCGGGGGTGGAGTACGCAGTATTTT
cdr3_aa: CATSDSRRGWSTQYF
cdr3_length: 15
v_call: TRBV24-1
clone_size: -
j_call: TRBJ2-3
d_call: TRBD2

cdr3_nt: TGTGCCTGGAGTTTGGGGACAGGGAACACTGAAGCTTTCTTT
cdr3_aa: CAWSLGTGNTEAFF
cdr3_length: 14
v_call: TRBV30
clone_size: -
j_call: TRBJ1-1
d_call: TRBD1

cdr3_nt: TGTGCCAGCAGCTTAGAAATCTGGGGCCCTGAAGCTTTCTTT
cdr3_aa: CASSLEIWGPEAFF
cdr3_length: 14
v_call: TRBV7-2
clone_size: -
j_call: TRBJ1-1
d_call: -

cdr3_nt: TGCGCCAGCAGCGCCAGCGGGGGGAGGACAGATACGCAGTATTTT
cdr3_aa: CASSASGGRTDTQYF
cdr3_length: 15
v_call: TRBV5-1
clone_size: -
j_call: TRBJ2-3
d_call: TRBD2

cdr3_nt: TGTGCCTGGAGTGAGCTAGGGGACACAGATACGCAGTATTTT
cdr3_aa: CAWSELGDTDTQYF
cdr3_length: 14
v_call: TRBV30
clone_size: -
j_call: TRBJ2-3
d_call: -

cdr3_nt: TGCGCCAGCAGCTTGGACAGGGGAAAAACAGATACGCAGTATTTT
cdr3_aa: CASSLDRGKTDTQYF
cdr3_length: 15
v_call: TRBV5-1
clone_size: -
j_call: TRBJ2-3
d_call: TRBD1

cdr3_nt: TGTGCCAGCAGTTCCTTAGCGGGGGTCCTGCTAGGTACGCAGTATTTT
cdr3_aa: CASSSLAGVLLGTQYF
cdr3_length: 16
v_call: TRBV27
clone_size: once
j_call: TRBJ2-3
d_call: TRBD2

cdr3_nt: TGTGCTAGTGGGGCCTCTGGGGCCAACGTCCTGACTTTC
cdr3_aa: CASGASGANVLTF
cdr3_length: 13
v_call: TRBV12-5
clone_size: once
j_call: TRBJ2-6
d_call: -

cdr3_nt: TGTGCCAGCAGTGAATCTCGGGATCACCATCGGGAGCATTTT
cdr3_aa: CASSESRDHHREHF
cdr3_length: 14
v_call: TRBV6-1
clone_size: -
j_call: TRBJ1-5
d_call: -

cdr3_nt: TGTGCCAGCAGCTTAGAAGGGCGGGAGAAAATCGATGAGCAGTTCTTC
cdr3_aa: CASSLEGREKIDEQFF
cdr3_length: 16
v_call: TRBV7-9
clone_size: -
j_call: TRBJ2-1
d_call: TRBD2

cdr3_nt: TGCGCCAGCAGCCAAGAGTGGGAGGTGGACTCCTACGAGCAGTACTTC
cdr3_aa: CASSQEWEVDSYEQYF
cdr3_length: 16
v_call: TRBV4-1
clone_size: -
j_call: TRBJ2-7
d_call: -

cdr3_nt: TGTGCCAGCAGCTCCTTCGGGACAGGGGAGCTGTTTTTT
cdr3_aa: CASSSFGTGELFF
cdr3_length: 13
v_call: TRBV7-2
clone_size: -
j_call: TRBJ2-2
d_call: -

cdr3_nt: TGTGCCAGTATGGGACTAGCGGACGACACAGATACGCAGTATTTT
cdr3_aa: CASMGLADDTDTQYF
cdr3_length: 15
v_call: TRBV19
clone_size: -
j_call: TRBJ2-3
d_call: TRBD2

cdr3_nt: TGCGCCGGGGACAGGGGGCGTAAACAGCCCCAGCATTTT
cdr3_aa: CAGDRGRKQPQHF
cdr3_length: 13
v_call: TRBV10-1
clone_size: few
j_call: TRBJ1-5
d_call: TRBD1

cdr3_nt: TGTGCCAGCAGTGAGACTAGCGGGTTCACAGATACGCAGTATTTT
cdr3_aa: CASSETSGFTDTQYF
cdr3_length: 15
v_call: TRBV25-1
clone_size: -
j_call: TRBJ2-3
d_call: TRBD2

cdr3_nt: TGTGCTAGTGGTTTTCTCGGTGAGCAGTACTTC
cdr3_aa: CASGFLGEQYF
cdr3_length: 11
v_call: TRBV12-5
clone_size: -
j_call: TRBJ2-7
d_call: -

cdr3_nt: TGCAGTGCCCCAATGCAGACTGAAGCTTTCTTT
cdr3_aa: CSAPMQTEAFF
cdr3_length: 11
v_call: TRBV20-1
clone_size: -
j_call: TRBJ1-1
d_call: -

cdr3_nt: TGCGCCAGCAGCCATACGGGGACAGGCGGGAACACTGAAGCTTTCTTT
cdr3_aa: CASSHTGTGGNTEAFF
cdr3_length: 16
v_call: TRBV4-1
clone_size: -
j_call: TRBJ1-1
d_call: TRBD1

cdr3_nt: TGTGCCAGTAGTACCTCCTTAGCGGTCAATGAGCAGTTCTTC
cdr3_aa: CASSTSLAVNEQFF
cdr3_length: 14
v_call: TRBV19
clone_size: -
j_call: TRBJ2-1
d_call: -

cdr3_nt: TGTGCCAGTAGTGCACACACCGGGACAGATAACTATGGCTACACCTTC
cdr3_aa: CASSAHTGTDNYGYTF
cdr3_length: 16
v_call: TRBV19
clone_size: -
j_call: TRBJ1-2
d_call: TRBD1

cdr3_nt: TGTGCCAGCAGTCTAGTTTATGGAGACGGCTACACCTTC
cdr3_aa: CASSLVYGDGYTF
cdr3_length: 13
v_call: TRBV12-3/TRBV12-4
clone_size: -
j_call: TRBJ1-2
d_call: -

cdr3_nt: TGTGCCAGTAGTACGACAGGGGCTGGGGACGAGCAGTACTTC
cdr3_aa: CASSTTGAGDEQYF
cdr3_length: 14
v_call: TRBV19
clone_size: -
j_call: TRBJ2-7
d_call: TRBD1

cdr3_nt: TGTGCCAGCAGAGCGGGCGGGAGGGCCTCCTACGAGCAGTACTTC
cdr3_aa: CASRAGGRASYEQYF
cdr3_length: 15
v_call: TRBV6-5
clone_size: -
j_call: TRBJ2-7
d_call: TRBD2

cdr3_nt: TGTGCCAGCAGCCCGACTCAGGGCATCCCTCTCATATCTTTCGCTGAAGCTTTCTTT
cdr3_aa: CASSPTQGIPLISFAEAFF
cdr3_length: 19
v_call: TRBV7-2
clone_size: once
j_call: TRBJ1-1
d_call: -

cdr3_nt: TGCGCCAGCAGCTCTGACAGGGGCTATTCACCCCTCCACTTT
cdr3_aa: CASSSDRGYSPLHF
cdr3_length: 14
v_call: TRBV5-1
clone_size: -
j_call: TRBJ1-6
d_call: TRBD1

cdr3_nt: TGTGCCAGCAGCCGACTTGGGACAGGGAGCACAGATACGCAGTATTTT
cdr3_aa: CASSRLGTGSTDTQYF
cdr3_length: 16
v_call: TRBV7-9
clone_size: -
j_call: TRBJ2-3
d_call: TRBD1

cdr3_nt: TGTGCCAGCAGCATTAGGTCGGGATTCACCCTTGCGAACACCGGGGAGCTGTTTTTT
cdr3_aa: CASSIRSGFTLANTGELFF
cdr3_length: 19
v_call: TRBV7-2
clone_size: -
j_call: TRBJ2-2
d_call: -

cdr3_nt: TGCGCCAGCAGCAGGGATCGGAACACTGAAGCTTTCTTT
cdr3_aa: CASSRDRNTEAFF
cdr3_length: 13
v_call: TRBV10-1
clone_size: once
j_call: TRBJ1-1
d_call: -

cdr3_nt: TGTGCCAGCAGCCAAGAAGGGGTGGGTGTCACTGAAGCTTTCTTT
cdr3_aa: CASSQEGVGVTEAFF
cdr3_length: 15
v_call: TRBV3-1/TRBV3-2
clone_size: -
j_call: TRBJ1-1
d_call: -

cdr3_nt: TGTGCCAGCAGCTTAGAGTCTAGCGGGGGGACCAAGTTCTTC
cdr3_aa: CASSLESSGGTKFF
cdr3_length: 14
v_call: TRBV7-2
clone_size: -
j_call: TRBJ2-1
d_call: TRBD2

cdr3_nt: TGTGCCAGAGAAAGGACAGGGACGAACACTGAAGCTTTCTTT
cdr3_aa: CARERTGTNTEAFF
cdr3_length: 14
v_call: TRBV2
clone_size: -
j_call: TRBJ1-1
d_call: TRBD1

cdr3_nt: TGTGCCAGCAGCTTAAGGACAGGGGTCTCTGGAAACACCATATATTTT
cdr3_aa: CASSLRTGVSGNTIYF
cdr3_length: 16
v_call: TRBV7-8
clone_size: once
j_call: TRBJ1-3
d_call: TRBD1